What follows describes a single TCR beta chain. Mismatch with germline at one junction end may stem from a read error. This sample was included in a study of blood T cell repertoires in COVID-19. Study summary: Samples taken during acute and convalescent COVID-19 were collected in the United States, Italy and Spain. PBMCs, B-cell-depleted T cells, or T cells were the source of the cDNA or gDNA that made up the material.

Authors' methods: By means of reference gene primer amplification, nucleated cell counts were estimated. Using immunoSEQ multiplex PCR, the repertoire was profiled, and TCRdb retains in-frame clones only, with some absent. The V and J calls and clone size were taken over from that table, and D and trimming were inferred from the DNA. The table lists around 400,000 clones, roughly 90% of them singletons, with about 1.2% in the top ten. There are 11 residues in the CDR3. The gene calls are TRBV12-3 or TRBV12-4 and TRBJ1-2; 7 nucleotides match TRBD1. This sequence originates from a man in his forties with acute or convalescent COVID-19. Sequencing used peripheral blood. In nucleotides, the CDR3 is TGTGCCAGCAGTAGGGAGACAGGGCCCTCCTTC. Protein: CASSRETGPSF.